Presented here are 14 T cell receptor beta chains from one specimen sequenced in a study of PD-1 blockade in classical Hodgkin lymphoma. Produced via immunoSEQ multiplex PCR; TCRdb's table is partial and in-frame only. The table records 25,000 to 35,000 clones, roughly 70% of them present only once. In every patient, relapse followed autologous stem cell transplantation, while exposure to brentuximab vedotin differed. The sequences come from peripheral blood mononuclear cells (PBMCs), collected before the second cycle of nivolumab. Receptor source: a human donor with classical Hodgkin lymphoma.

This clone was observed a handful of times. The chain combines TRBV19 with TRBJ2-5; TRBD2 matches 15 bases. J lost 5 bases, V lost 6 bases, and 4 bases had no gene match. The CDR3 extends over 15 amino acids. Germline V lookup: CDR1 LNHDA, CDR2 SQIVND (reference sequence). The CDR3 reads CASRGTSGGRETQYF. The CDR3 DNA reads as TGTGCCAGTAGAGGGACTAGCGGGGGGCGGGAGACCCAGTACTTC. The full variable domain, its missing parts supplied by reference TRBV19 and TRBJ2-5, is DGGITQSPKYLFRKEGQNVTLSCEQNLNHDAMYWYRQDPGQGLRLIYYSQIVNDFQKGDIAEGYSVSREKKESFPLTVTSAQKNPTAFYLCASRGTSGGRETQYFGPGTRLLVL.

In DNA, the CDR3 is TGTGCCAGCAGCACGGAGGCACGCAGAGGACAGTTCTTC. The encoded protein is CASSTEARRGQFF. This sequence joins TRBV7-2 and TRBJ2-1, with D tentatively TRBD2 (5 bases). V shed 5 bases and J shed 13 bases, with 18 bases lying between them. CDR1 and CDR2 (germline): SGHTA, FQGNSA. The CDR3 runs to 13 residues.

This chain connects TRBV6-1 to TRBJ2-1; D is ambiguous. The V and J ends lost 5 bases and 5 bases respectively, with 4 bases between them. The CDR3 length is 11 residues. Germline-derived CDR1 and CDR2 are MNHNS and SASEGT. Written as DNA, the CDR3 is TGTGCCAGCAGTCGAAACAATGAGCAGTTCTTC. Translating gives CASSRNNEQFF.

The V gene is TRBV9, the J gene TRBJ2-3, with 11 positions matching TRBD2. V shed 0 bases and J 3 bases; nucleotides not matched to a gene: 9. Germline CDR1 SGDLS, CDR2 YYNGEE. The CDR3 contains 18 residues. CDR3 in amino acids: CASSVGPTSGSVTDTQYF. CDR3 DNA: TGTGCCAGCAGCGTAGGTCCCACTAGCGGGAGTGTAACAGATACGCAGTATTTT.

The chain joins TRBV28 to TRBJ2-7, with 10 bases aligning to TRBD1. Germline CDR1 and CDR2: MDHEN and SYDVKM. Germline trimming cut 5 bases from V and 1 base from J; bases unmatched to any gene: 5. There are 15 residues in the CDR3. CDR3 nucleotides: TGTGCCAGCAGTAGCCCGGGACAGGGGTCCTACGAGCAGTACGTC. Protein product: CASSSPGQGSYEQYV.

The gene calls are TRBV7-9 and TRBJ2-1, with 13 bases that match TRBD2. The CDR3 is 16 residues long. The J segment lost 9 bases and the V segment lost 5 bases, leaving 10 bases of the junction unmatched. Germline V lookup: CDR1 SEHNR, CDR2 FQNEAQ (reference sequence). The chain's CDR3 is CASSPLGLAGAGEQFF. The CDR3 region has the DNA TGTGCCAGCAGCCCTCTAGGACTAGCGGGAGCGGGTGAGCAGTTCTTC.

This chain connects TRBV5-1 to TRBJ1-6, with 11 bases fitting TRBD1. Germline V gene data show CDR1 as SGHRS and CDR2 as YFSETQ. With V trimmed by 4 bases and J by 7 bases, 16 bases remained unmatched. CDR3 length equals 19 residues. The CDR3 loop reads CASSPGQGASGRLNSPLHF. In DNA, the CDR3 is TGCGCCAGCAGCCCTGGACAGGGGGCGTCCGGGAGACTAAATTCACCCCTCCACTTT.

V gene TRBV9 combines with J gene TRBJ2-3; D uncertain. V was clipped by 0 bases and J by 2 bases, with 10 bases between them. Per germline, CDR1 SGDLS and CDR2 YYNGEE. This CDR3 is 15 amino acids long. The CDR3 DNA is TGTGCCAGCAGCGTAGGTCTAGAGGTCACAGATACGCAGTATTTT. Amino acid sequence: CASSVGLEVTDTQYF.

In its sample, this clone ranks as medium-sized (0.01 to 0.1%). CDR3 protein: CASGSGETQYF. CDR3 nucleotide sequence: TGCGCCAGCGGTTCCGGGGAGACCCAGTACTTC. The chain is built from TRBV10-2 and TRBJ2-5; no reliable D call. CDR1 WSHSY and CDR2 SAAADI come from the germline V gene. V was trimmed by 8 bases and J by 5 bases, leaving 9 bases between them. The CDR3 runs 11 residues.

The V call is TRBV10-3, the J call TRBJ2-2; 10 bases map to TRBD2. This CDR3 spans 17 amino acids. V dropped 6 bases and J dropped 0; count of bases not matched to a gene: 7. Germline V gene data show CDR1 as ENHRY and CDR2 as SYGVKD. The CDR3 coding sequence is TGTGCCATCAGCCAAGCGGGGGGGCCTGCGAACACCGGGGAGCTGTTTTTT. Its protein product is CAISQAGGPANTGELFF.

V usage is TRBV7-2 and J usage is TRBJ1-2; a weak D match, TRBD1 (5 bases). V was clipped by 5 bases and J by 4 bases, with 17 bases between them. Germline CDR1 SGHTA, CDR2 FQGNSA. This CDR3 region has 15 residues. The CDR3 DNA sequence: TGTGCCAGCAGCCAGCACTCAGGGATCGGCTATGGCTACACCTTC. Residues: CASSQHSGIGYGYTF.

The chain carries TRBV29-1 and TRBJ2-1; D not certain. CDR1 SQVTM and CDR2 ANQGSEA come from the germline V gene. The CDR3 has 10 residues. Deletions cut 4 bases from V and 7 bases from J, with 5 bases between. This CDR3 reads CSVGGNEQFF. DNA for the CDR3: TGCAGCGTTGGGGGAAATGAGCAGTTCTTC.

This rearrangement joins TRBV19 to TRBJ2-2; D not certain. CDR1 is LNHDA, CDR2 SQIVND, per germline (reference sequence). Trimming cost V 3 bases and J 6 bases, with 8 bases left between them. The CDR3 has 13 residues. This CDR3 is CASSIVVAGELFF. The CDR3 nucleotides are TGTGCCAGTAGTATTGTGGTAGCCGGGGAGCTGTTTTTT.

This clone showed up just once. V is TRBV19 and J is TRBJ2-2; D tentatively reads TRBD1 or TRBD2 (5 bases each). Germline lookup yields CDR1 LNHDA and CDR2 SQIVND (reference sequence). Trimming left V 5 bases short and J 1 base short, with 11 bases between. The CDR3 is 15 amino acids. The CDR3 is CASSRRDGNTGELFF. The CDR3 DNA reads as TGTGCCAGTAGTCGCCGGGACGGGAACACCGGGGAGCTGTTTTTT.